The TCR beta chain under discussion was sequenced for a study of blood T cell repertoires in COVID-19. Study-wide context: Material from acute and convalescent COVID-19 was sourced from the United States, Italy and Spain. The cDNA or gDNA used as material had been derived from T cells, B-cell-depleted T cells, or PBMCs.

Per the authors' pipeline: Amplification of reference gene primers provided the estimated nucleated cell counts. Sequenced by immunoSEQ multiplex PCR; TCRdb stores in-frame clones only, minus some. That table supplies the V and J calls and clone size; D and trimming were determined from the DNA. The table has about 260,000 clones, less than 90% seen once. The CDR3 is 15 residues long. With 0 bases removed from V and 4 bases from J, the gap between germline ends came to 10 bases. Germline V lookup: CDR1 SGDLS, CDR2 YYNGEE. This chain connects TRBV9 to TRBJ1-4; D may be TRBD1 (5 bases). The sample comprised peripheral blood. The TCR comes from a man in his fifties or sixties with acute or convalescent COVID-19. The CDR3 reads CASSVGGVDNEKLFF. The CDR3 DNA sequence: TGTGCCAGCAGCGTAGGGGGGGTGGATAATGAAAAACTGTTTTTT.